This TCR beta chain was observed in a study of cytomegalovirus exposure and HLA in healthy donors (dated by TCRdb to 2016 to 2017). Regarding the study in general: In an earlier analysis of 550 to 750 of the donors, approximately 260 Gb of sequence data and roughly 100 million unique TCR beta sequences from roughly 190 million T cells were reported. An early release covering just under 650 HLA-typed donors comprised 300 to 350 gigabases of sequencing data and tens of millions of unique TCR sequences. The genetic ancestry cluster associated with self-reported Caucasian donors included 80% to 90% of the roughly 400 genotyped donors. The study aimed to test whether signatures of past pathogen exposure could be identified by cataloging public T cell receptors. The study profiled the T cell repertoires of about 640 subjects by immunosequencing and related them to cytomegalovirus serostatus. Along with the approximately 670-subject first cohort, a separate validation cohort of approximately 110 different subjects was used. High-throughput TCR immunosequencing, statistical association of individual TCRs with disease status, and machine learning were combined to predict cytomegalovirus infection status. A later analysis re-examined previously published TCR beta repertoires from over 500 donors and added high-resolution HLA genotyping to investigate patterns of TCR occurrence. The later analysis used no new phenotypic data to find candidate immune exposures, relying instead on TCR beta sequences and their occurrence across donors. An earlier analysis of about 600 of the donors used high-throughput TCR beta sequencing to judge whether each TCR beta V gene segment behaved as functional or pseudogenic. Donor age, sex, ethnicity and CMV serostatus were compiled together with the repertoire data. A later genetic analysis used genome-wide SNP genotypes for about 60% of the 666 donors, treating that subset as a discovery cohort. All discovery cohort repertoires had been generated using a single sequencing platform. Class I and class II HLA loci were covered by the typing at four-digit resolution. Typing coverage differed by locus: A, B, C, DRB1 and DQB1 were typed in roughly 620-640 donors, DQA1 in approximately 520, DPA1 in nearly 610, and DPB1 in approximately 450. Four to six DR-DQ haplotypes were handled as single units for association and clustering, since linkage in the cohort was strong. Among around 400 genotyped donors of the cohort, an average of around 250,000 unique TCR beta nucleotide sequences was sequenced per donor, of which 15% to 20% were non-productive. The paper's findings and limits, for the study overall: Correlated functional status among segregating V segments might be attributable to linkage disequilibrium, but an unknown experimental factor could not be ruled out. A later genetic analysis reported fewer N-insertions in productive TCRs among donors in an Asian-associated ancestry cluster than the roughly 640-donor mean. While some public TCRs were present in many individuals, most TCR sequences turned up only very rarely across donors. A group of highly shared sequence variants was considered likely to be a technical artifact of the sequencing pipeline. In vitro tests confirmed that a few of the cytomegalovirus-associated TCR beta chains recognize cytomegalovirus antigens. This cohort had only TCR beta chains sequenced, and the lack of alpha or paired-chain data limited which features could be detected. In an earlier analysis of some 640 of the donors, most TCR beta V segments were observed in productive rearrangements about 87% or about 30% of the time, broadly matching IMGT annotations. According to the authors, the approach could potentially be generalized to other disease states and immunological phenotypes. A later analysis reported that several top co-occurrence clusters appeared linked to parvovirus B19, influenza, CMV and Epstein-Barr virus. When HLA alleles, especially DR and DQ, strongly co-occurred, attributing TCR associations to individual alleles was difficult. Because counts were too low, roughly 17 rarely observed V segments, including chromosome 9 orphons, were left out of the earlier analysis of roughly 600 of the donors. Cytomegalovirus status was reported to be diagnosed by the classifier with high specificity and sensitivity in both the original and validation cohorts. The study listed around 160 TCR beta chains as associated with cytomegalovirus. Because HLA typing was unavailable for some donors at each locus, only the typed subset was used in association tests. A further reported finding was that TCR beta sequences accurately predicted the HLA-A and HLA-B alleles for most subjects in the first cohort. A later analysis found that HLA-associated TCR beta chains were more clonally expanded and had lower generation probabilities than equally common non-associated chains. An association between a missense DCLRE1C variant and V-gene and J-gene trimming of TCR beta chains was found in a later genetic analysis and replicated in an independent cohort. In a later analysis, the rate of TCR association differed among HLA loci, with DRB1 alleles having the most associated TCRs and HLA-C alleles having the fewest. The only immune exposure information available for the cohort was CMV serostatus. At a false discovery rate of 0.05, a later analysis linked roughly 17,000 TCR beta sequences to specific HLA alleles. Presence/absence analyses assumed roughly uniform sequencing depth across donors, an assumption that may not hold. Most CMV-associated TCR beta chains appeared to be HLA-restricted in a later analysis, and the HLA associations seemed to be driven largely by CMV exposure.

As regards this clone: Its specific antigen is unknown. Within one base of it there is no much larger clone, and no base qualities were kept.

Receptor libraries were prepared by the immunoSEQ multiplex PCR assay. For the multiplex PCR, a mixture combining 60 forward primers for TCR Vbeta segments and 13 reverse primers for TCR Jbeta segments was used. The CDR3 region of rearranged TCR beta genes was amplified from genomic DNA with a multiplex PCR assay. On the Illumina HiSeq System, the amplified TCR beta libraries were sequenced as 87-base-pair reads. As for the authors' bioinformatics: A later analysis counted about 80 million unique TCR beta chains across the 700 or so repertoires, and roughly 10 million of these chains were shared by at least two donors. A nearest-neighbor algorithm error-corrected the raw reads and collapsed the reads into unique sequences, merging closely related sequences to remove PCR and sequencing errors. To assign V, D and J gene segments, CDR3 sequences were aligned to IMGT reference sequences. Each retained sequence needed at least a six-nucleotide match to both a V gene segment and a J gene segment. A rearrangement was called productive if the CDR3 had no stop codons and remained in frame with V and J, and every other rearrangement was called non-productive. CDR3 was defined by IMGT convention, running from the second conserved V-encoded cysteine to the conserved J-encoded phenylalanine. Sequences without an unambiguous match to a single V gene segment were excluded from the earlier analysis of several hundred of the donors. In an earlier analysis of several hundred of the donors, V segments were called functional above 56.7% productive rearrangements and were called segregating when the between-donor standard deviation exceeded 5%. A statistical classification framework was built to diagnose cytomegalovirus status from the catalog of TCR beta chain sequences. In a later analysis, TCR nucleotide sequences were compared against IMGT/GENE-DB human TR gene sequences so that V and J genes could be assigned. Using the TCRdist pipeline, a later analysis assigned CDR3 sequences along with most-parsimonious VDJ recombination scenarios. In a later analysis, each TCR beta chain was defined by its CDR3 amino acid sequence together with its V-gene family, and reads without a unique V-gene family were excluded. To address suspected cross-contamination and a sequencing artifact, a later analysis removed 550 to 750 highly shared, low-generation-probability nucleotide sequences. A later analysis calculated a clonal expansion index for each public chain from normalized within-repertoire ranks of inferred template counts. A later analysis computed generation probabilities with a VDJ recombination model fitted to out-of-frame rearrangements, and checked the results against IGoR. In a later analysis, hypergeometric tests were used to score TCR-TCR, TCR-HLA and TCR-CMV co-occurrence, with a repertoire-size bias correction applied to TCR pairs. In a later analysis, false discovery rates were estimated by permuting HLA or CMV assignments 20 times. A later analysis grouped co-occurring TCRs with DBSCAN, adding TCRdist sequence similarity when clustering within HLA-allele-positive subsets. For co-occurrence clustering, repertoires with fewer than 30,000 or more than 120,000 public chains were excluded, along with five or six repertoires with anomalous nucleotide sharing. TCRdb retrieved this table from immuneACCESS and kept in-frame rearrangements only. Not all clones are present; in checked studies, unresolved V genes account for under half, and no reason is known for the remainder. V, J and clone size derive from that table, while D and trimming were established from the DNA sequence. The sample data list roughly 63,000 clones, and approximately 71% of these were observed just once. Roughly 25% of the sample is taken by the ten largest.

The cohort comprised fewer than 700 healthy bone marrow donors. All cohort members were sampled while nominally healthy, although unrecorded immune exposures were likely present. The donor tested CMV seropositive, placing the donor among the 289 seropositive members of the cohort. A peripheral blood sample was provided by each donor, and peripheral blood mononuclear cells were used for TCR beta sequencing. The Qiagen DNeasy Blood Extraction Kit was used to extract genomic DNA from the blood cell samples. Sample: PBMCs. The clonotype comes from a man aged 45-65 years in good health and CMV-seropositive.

The CDR3 protein: CASSDETGATGELFF. The DNA is TGTGCCAGCAGTGACGAAACAGGGGCAACCGGGGAGCTGTTTTTT. The V and J segments used are TRBV25-1 and TRBJ2-2; 7 bases in between match TRBD1. V loses 3 bases at its end and J loses 5 bases; junction bases beyond the gene matches: 6. Sequences MGHDK (CDR1) and SYGVNS (CDR2) are obtained from the germline V gene. The CDR3 runs 15 amino acids, cysteine and phenylalanine included. Of all the DNA, just the CDR3 is kept, 45 bases in frame from base 1.